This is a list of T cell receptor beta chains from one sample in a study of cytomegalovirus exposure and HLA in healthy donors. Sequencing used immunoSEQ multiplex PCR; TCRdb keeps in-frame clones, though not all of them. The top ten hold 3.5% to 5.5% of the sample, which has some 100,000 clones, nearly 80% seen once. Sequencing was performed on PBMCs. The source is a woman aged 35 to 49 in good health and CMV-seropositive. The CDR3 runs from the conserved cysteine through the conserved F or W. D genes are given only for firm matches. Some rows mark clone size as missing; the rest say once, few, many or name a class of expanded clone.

CDR3: CASSPSLGGPLYNEQFF
DNA: TGTGCCAGCAGCCCAAGCCTCGGGGGGCCCCTCTACAATGAGCAGTTCTTC
size: -
V: TRBV7-9
J: TRBJ2-1
D: -

CDR3: CASSSQGASFDEQFF
DNA: TGTGCCAGCTCATCACAGGGGGCATCGTTCGATGAGCAGTTCTTC
size: -
V: TRBV18
J: TRBJ2-1
D: TRBD1

CDR3: CASSSQGGYYGYTF
DNA: TGTGCCAGTAGTTCACAGGGGGGATACTATGGCTACACCTTC
size: few
V: TRBV19
J: TRBJ1-2
D: TRBD1

CDR3: CSAINNTQYF
DNA: TGCAGTGCTATCAACAATACGCAGTATTTT
size: -
V: TRBV20-1
J: TRBJ2-3
D: -

CDR3: CASSTGNRNQPQHF
DNA: TGTGCCAGCAGTACCGGGAATCGAAATCAGCCCCAGCATTTT
size: -
V: TRBV7-9
J: TRBJ1-5
D: -

CDR3: CASSLEGVREKLFF
DNA: TGTGCCAGCAGCTTGGAGGGGGTGAGGGAAAAACTGTTTTTT
size: few
V: TRBV5-6
J: TRBJ1-4
D: -

CDR3: CASSYSQGGYNEQFF
DNA: TGTGCCAGCAGTTACTCACAGGGGGGGTACAATGAGCAGTTCTTC
size: -
V: TRBV6-5
J: TRBJ2-1
D: -

CDR3: CASSSWTGNTGELFF
DNA: TGTGCCAGCAGCTCTTGGACAGGGAACACCGGGGAGCTGTTTTTT
size: -
V: TRBV5-4
J: TRBJ2-2
D: TRBD1

CDR3: CASNNQGYGYTF
DNA: TGTGCCAGCAATAATCAGGGGTATGGCTACACCTTC
size: -
V: TRBV2
J: TRBJ1-2
D: -

CDR3: CASSLAAGLTYEQYF
DNA: TGTGCCAGCAGCTTAGCGGCTGGACTCACCTACGAGCAGTACTTC
size: -
V: TRBV7-2
J: TRBJ2-7
D: -

CDR3: CASSFQNTGELFF
DNA: TGTGCCAGCAGCTTCCAGAACACCGGGGAGCTGTTTTTT
size: -
V: TRBV5-6
J: TRBJ2-2
D: -